This T cell receptor beta chain was profiled in a study of tumor-infiltrating lymphocytes in primary liver carcinoma. Background on the study: All lesions had stage T1-T3 N0M0 and roughly 4 to 11 cm widths.

Germline CDR1 is SNHLY and CDR2 is FYNNEI. Trimming left V 1 base short and J 6 bases short, with 6 bases between. There are 13 residues in the CDR3. Joint extraction of RNA and DNA used roughly 20-33 mg of bulk tissue that was unsorted. Reverse transcription of roughly 0.45 ug total RNA with a constant-region primer produced TCR beta cDNA. Nested multiplex PCR, run for three rounds with slightly modified ARM-PCR, yielded TCR beta libraries. Amplification in the first two PCR rounds was performed using TRBV1-TRBV30 forward primers and a C-beta reverse primer for 10 cycles each. TCRdb processed the multiplex PCR reads anew with MiXCR; each CDR3 protein has one entry. Of around 78,000 distinct CDR3 sequences in the sample, 60% to 80% were seen once.

V is TRBV2 and J is TRBJ2-2; D is unclear. This TCR was sampled from a woman aged 60-70 years with primary liver carcinoma and hepatitis B virus infection. Sequences were obtained from liver tumor tissue from sampling region 4. As for subset: tumor region T4, right-lateral pole. The CDR3 DNA reads as TGTGCCAGCAGTGAAGGGGTGTCCGGGGAGCTGTTTTTT. It encodes CASSEGVSGELFF.